Listed below are T cell receptor beta chains from one sample, sequenced in a study of T cells in Graves' hyperthyroidism and ophthalmopathy. Each CDR3 protein gets one entry after TCRdb re-called the multiplex PCR reads with MiXCR. The data hold approximately 200,000 distinct CDR3 sequences, with about a sixth observed a single time. Sequenced sample: blood. The receptors were gathered from a man aged 35 to 55 with Graves' hyperthyroidism. The CDR3 runs from the conserved cysteine through the conserved F or W. The order of the fields is clone size, V gene, CDR3 protein. Part of the rows lack a size; the others show once, few, many or a class for expanded clones.

- | TRBV5-1 | CASSFNQATAGELFF
many | TRBV7-8 | CASSLNAGQRGEKLFF
few | TRBV3-2 | CASSRGIAGVRHEQYF
few | TRBV9 | CASSVAADTEAFF
few | TRBV12-3/TRBV12-4 | CASSSRGRIDEKLFF
- | TRBV4-3 | CASSQEGRANSPLHF
many | TRBV2 | CASIGQSYGYTF
- | TRBV7-3 | CASSLIEAFF
few | TRBV27 | CASSWGRVETQYF
- | TRBV2 | CASSDERITDTQYF
many | TRBV28 | CASRTGDRTDTEAFF
few | TRBV4-3 | CASSQTTVNTIYF
many | TRBV6-2/TRBV6-3 | CASRDRVDEQFF
- | TRBV30 | CAWTTGTTGALRDTQYF
many | TRBV28 | CASSSGGGAPLQHF
many | TRBV20-1 | CSARQGSGNTIYF
many | TRBV5-1 | CASSSVSGHTGELFF
- | TRBV7-3 | CASSLRRDNEQFF
many | TRBV20-1 | CSARDLVRADGSPLHF
many | TRBV6-1 | CASSGTGQGAYGYTF
many | TRBV7-3 | CASSLSGHNNEQFF
once | TRBV6-5 | CASSYPGQRKVSNQPQHF
once | TRBV2 | CASGRGASGGFQETQYF
many | TRBV3-1 | CASSSGGEKLFF
many | TRBV2 | CASSEGDVLNFYPF
- | TRBV6-1 | CASSEDNQETQYF
many | TRBV5-1 | CASSLEGAPTYEQYF
many | TRBV5-1 | CASSLGAREDTEAFF
few | TRBV7-9 | CASSLVGSFGKRTEGPTDTQYF
few | TRBV5-4 | CASSVAQGIYERYF
- | TRBV20-1 | CSAKEGWGNEQFF
- | TRBV15 | CATSRGQGADEKLFF
many | TRBV28 | CASSSSWGFQETQYF